This T cell receptor beta chain was obtained from a study of human thymus T cells. Study observations and caveats: Thymic repertoires from unrelated individuals overlapped highly, related research reported. There appeared to be biased usage of V and J genes in thymic and blood repertoires.

Remarks on this clone: Its antigen is not identified.

Thymic resections from corrective heart surgery supplied the tissue. Healthy Finnish infants having corrective surgery for congenital heart defects served as donors. TCRdb's table, derived via immunoSEQ multiplex PCR, lists solely in-frame clones and lacks some. This table holds roughly 120,000 clones, around 94% found once. V was trimmed by 0 bases and J by 0 bases, leaving 16 bases between them. The CDR3 covers 19 residues. The V gene's germline CDR1 is SGHRS and CDR2 YFSETQ. This receptor was taken from a boy in the first two years of life with a congenital heart defect but otherwise immunologically healthy. The chain recombines TRBV5-1 with TRBJ2-6, with a tentative D call TRBD2 (7 bases). The specimen sequenced was thymus tissue. CDR3 sequence: CASSLAGRTVSSGANVLTF. CDR3 coding DNA: TGCGCCAGCAGCTTGGCCGGGAGGACAGTCTCCTCTGGGGCCAACGTCCTGACTTTC.